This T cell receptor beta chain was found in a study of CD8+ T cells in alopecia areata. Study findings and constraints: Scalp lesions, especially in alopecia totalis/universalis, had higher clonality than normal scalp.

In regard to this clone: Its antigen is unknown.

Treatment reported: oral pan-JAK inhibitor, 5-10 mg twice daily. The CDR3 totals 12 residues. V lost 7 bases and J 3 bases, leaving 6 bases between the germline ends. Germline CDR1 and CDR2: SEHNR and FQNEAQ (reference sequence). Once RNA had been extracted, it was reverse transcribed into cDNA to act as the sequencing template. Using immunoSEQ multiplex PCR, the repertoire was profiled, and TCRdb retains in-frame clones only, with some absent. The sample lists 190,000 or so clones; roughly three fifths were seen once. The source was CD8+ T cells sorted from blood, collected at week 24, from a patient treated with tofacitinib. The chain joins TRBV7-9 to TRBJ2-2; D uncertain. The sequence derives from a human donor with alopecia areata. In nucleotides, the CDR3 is TGTGCCAGCACCCTCTACACCGGGGAGCTGTTTTTT. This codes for CASTLYTGELFF.